The 23 T cell receptor beta chains in this list originate from one sample, sequenced in a study of Ad26.COV2.S vaccination and SARS-CoV-2 variants. Treatment in this sample: 15 to 20 received Ad26.COV2.S at low or high dose, single or two shots; roughly 5 received placebo; per-sample allocation not given. Material that was analyzed had been drawn on day 63 after the first vaccine or placebo injection. The data were produced by immunoSEQ multiplex PCR, yet TCRdb's version contains in-frame clones alone and is incomplete. The sample includes around 320,000 clones, around 86% of them seen just once. The sample here was peripheral blood, taken in a trial of Ad26.COV2.S vaccine versus placebo. The receptors originated from a person aged 18-60 years who received the Ad26.COV2.S COVID-19 vaccine or a placebo.

J is TRBJ2-7 and V is TRBV27; TRBD1 might be the D (6 bases). This CDR3 comprises 17 residues. Germline CDR1 and CDR2: MNHEY and SMNVEV (reference sequence). Deletions cut 0 bases from V and 5 bases from J, with 20 bases between. The CDR3 DNA reads as TGTGCCAGCAGTTTATCTGGGGGCGATAGGAGATATAACGAGCAGTACTTC. Translating gives CASSLSGGDRRYNEQYF.

The chain employs TRBV13 and TRBJ2-6; D remains ambiguous. CDR3 size: 15 residues. The germline V gene encodes CDR1 PRHDT and CDR2 FYEKMQ (reference sequence). Trimming pared 3 bases from V and 1 base from J, leaving 7 bases between. CDR3 in DNA: TGTGCCAGCAGCTTTAGTGGGTCTGGGGCCAACGTCCTGACTTTC. Its protein product is CASSFSGSGANVLTF.

The chain uses TRBV14 and TRBJ2-5; 13 bases are shared with TRBD2. V was clipped by 4 bases and J by 1 base; unmatched bases: 3. This CDR3 contains 16 residues. From germline, CDR1 is SGHDN and CDR2 FVKESK. CDR3 sequence reads: CASSLRLAGGQETQYF. In nucleotides, the CDR3 is TGTGCCAGCAGCCTCCGACTAGCGGGGGGCCAAGAGACCCAGTACTTC.

J is TRBJ2-3 and V is TRBV11-3; 9 bases map to TRBD2. With 1 base clipped from V and 0 bases from J, the junction kept 2 bases outside the gene matches. The CDR3 has 16 amino acids. Per germline, CDR1 SGHNT and CDR2 YENEEA. The CDR3 DNA follows: TGTGCCAGCAGCTTAGCTAGCGGGGATAGCACAGATACGCAGTATTTT. It specifies CASSLASGDSTDTQYF.

This chain connects TRBV3-1 (or the pseudogene TRBV3-2) to TRBJ1-1; D may be TRBD1 (6 bases). The CDR3 runs to 15 residues. Deletions cut 0 bases from V and 2 bases from J, with 10 bases between. Germline CDR1 and CDR2: LGHDT and YNNKEL (reference sequence). CDR3 nucleotides: TGTGCCAGCAGCCAAGAGGGAGGGGGAAACACTGAAGCTTTCTTT. Protein: CASSQEGGGNTEAFF.

The chain joins TRBV2 to TRBJ1-5; TRBD1 aligns across 7 bases. Germline loops: CDR1 SNHLY, CDR2 FYNNEI. The CDR3 runs to 16 residues. V shed 8 bases, J shed 1 base, and the junction held 11 bases outside the gene matches. CDR3 bases: TGTGCCAGCGATTCCCAGGGGGAGAGGAGCAATCAGCCCCAGCATTTT. Translation gives CASDSQGERSNQPQHF.

CDR3 sequence: CAISESQGGDQPQHF. CDR3 DNA sequence: TGTGCCATCAGTGAGTCGCAAGGGGGTGATCAGCCCCAGCATTTT. The chain is built from TRBV10-3 and TRBJ1-5; TRBD1 is a possible D gene (6 bases). V was pared by 0 bases and J by 5 bases, with 11 bases between. Germline V gene lookup returns CDR1 ENHRY and CDR2 SYGVKD. This CDR3 has 15 amino acids.

The chain has TRBV9 and TRBJ1-1; possible D gene TRBD1, 6 bases. Germline loops: CDR1 SGDLS, CDR2 YYNGEE. This CDR3 contains 13 residues. V was shortened by 6 bases and J by 0 bases, with 9 bases between the two germline ends. The CDR3 sequence is CASNGGMNTEAFF. The DNA for the CDR3 is TGTGCCAGCAATGGGGGCATGAACACTGAAGCTTTCTTT.

V usage is TRBV28 and J usage is TRBJ2-3; tentative D call: TRBD2 (6 bases). Germline V lookup: CDR1 MDHEN, CDR2 SYDVKM. This CDR3 spans 17 amino acids. Trimming removed 1 base at V and 3 bases at J, with 17 bases between. The CDR3 here is CASSLSPGLGNTDTQYF. CDR3 DNA: TGTGCCAGCAGTTTATCCCCGGGACTCGGGAATACAGATACGCAGTATTTT.

The V and J genes are TRBV15 and TRBJ1-2, with 8 bases that match TRBD1. Trimming removed 0 bases from V and 0 bases from J; junction bases left unmatched: 12. CDR3 length: 19 amino acids. CDR1 is LNHNV, CDR2 YYDKDF, per germline (reference sequence). CDR3 residues: CATSRDNPPGGSANYGYTF. CDR3 nucleotide sequence: TGTGCCACCAGCAGAGATAATCCGCCAGGGGGCTCCGCTAACTATGGCTACACCTTC.

This clone occurred a few times. The chain combines TRBV15 with TRBJ2-7, with TRBD1 identical over 11 bases. CDR3 size: 15 residues. The J segment lost 5 bases and the V segment lost 3 bases, leaving 6 bases of the junction unmatched. Germline values: CDR1 LNHNV, CDR2 YYDKDF (reference sequence). CDR3 nucleotide sequence: TGTGCCACCAGCAGCGGACAGGGGGCGCCGGACGAGCAGTACTTC. Residues: CATSSGQGAPDEQYF.

This clone was counted between two and nine times. The chain employs TRBV2 and TRBJ1-2, with D possibly matching TRBD1 (6 bases). The length of the CDR3 is 13 residues. V lost 2 bases and J 3 bases, leaving 7 bases between the germline ends. CDR1 and CDR2 (germline): SNHLY, FYNNEI. The chain's CDR3 is CASSETGYYGYTF. The CDR3 DNA follows: TGTGCCAGCAGTGAAACAGGGTACTATGGCTACACCTTC.

This chain uses TRBV2 with TRBJ2-4; unclear D gene. This CDR3 region has 13 residues. Per the germline V gene, CDR1 is SNHLY and CDR2 is FYNNEI. Trimming shortened V by 4 bases and J by 8 bases, and 12 bases separated the two germline ends. The CDR3 is CASSVVGKDIQYF. For the CDR3, the DNA is TGTGCCAGCAGTGTAGTAGGTAAGGACATTCAGTACTTC.

The chain couples TRBV3-1 (or the pseudogene TRBV3-2) to TRBJ2-7; tentative D call: TRBD1 (6 bases). This CDR3 has 16 amino acids. In germline, CDR1 is LGHDT, CDR2 YNNKEL (reference sequence). Trimming removed 4 bases at V and 6 bases at J, with 22 bases between. As DNA, the CDR3 is TGTGCCAGCAGCCGCCTGTCGGACAGAGCCCCAGGCGAGCAGTACTTC. Amino acid sequence: CASSRLSDRAPGEQYF.

Here the CDR3 DNA reads TGTGCCATCAGTGTGGGGGGACACGACGAGCAGTACTTC. Its protein product is CAISVGGHDEQYF. The chain carries TRBV10-3 and TRBJ2-7; D is tentatively TRBD1 or TRBD2 (6 bases each). V was clipped by 4 bases and J by 5 bases, with 12 bases between them. CDR1 ENHRY and CDR2 SYGVKD come from the germline V gene. This CDR3 is built from 13 residues.

This clone was seen once. The V gene is TRBV27, the J gene TRBJ1-1, with D unclear. The CDR3 is 11 amino acids. Germline V gene data show CDR1 as MNHEY and CDR2 as SMNVEV (reference sequence). V lost 8 bases to trimming and J lost 7 bases, with 11 bases between them. This CDR3 is CASGPGFEAFF. CDR3 nucleotides: TGTGCCAGCGGCCCAGGCTTTGAAGCTTTCTTT.

V and J are TRBV2 and TRBJ1-2; D unresolved. Germline CDR1 reads SNHLY; CDR2 reads FYNNEI. The CDR3 runs 11 residues. V was shortened by 5 bases and J by 4 bases, with 5 bases between the two germline ends. The CDR3 reads CASSRFYGYTF. The CDR3, as DNA: TGTGCCAGCAGTAGATTCTATGGCTACACCTTC.

The rearrangement joins TRBV20-1 to TRBJ1-3; 7 bases map to TRBD1. Germline values: CDR1 DFQATT, CDR2 SNEGSKA (reference sequence). This CDR3 has 13 residues. The J segment lost 5 bases and the V segment lost 3 bases, leaving 4 bases of the junction unmatched. The CDR3 DNA is TGCAGTGCTAGTCGGGACAGCCGAAACACCATATATTTT. This gives the protein CSASRDSRNTIYF.

The chain recombines TRBV11-3 with TRBJ2-5, with 9 nucleotides matching TRBD1. V dropped 5 bases and J dropped 2; count of bases not matched to a gene: 9. Germline CDR1 SGHNT, CDR2 YENEEA. The CDR3 is made up of 16 amino acids. Written as DNA, the CDR3 is TGTGCCAGCAGCCCCCCGGACAGGGGAGTTCAAGAGACCCAGTACTTC. This sequence encodes CASSPPDRGVQETQYF. Full variable domain (outside the CDR3, taken from reference TRBV11-3 and TRBJ2-5): EAGVVQSPRYKIIEKKQPVAFWCNPISGHNTLYWYLQNLGQGPELLIRYENEEAVDDSQLPKDRFSAERLKGVDSTLKIQPAELGDSAVYLCASSPPDRGVQETQYFGPGTRLLVL.

Points on this clone: This same CDR3 is encoded by further DNA sequences in the sample. The gene calls are TRBV19 and TRBJ1-1; possibly TRBD1 for D (6 bases). The CDR3 extends over 12 amino acids. The germline gives CDR1 LNHDA, CDR2 SQIVND (reference sequence). With 3 bases removed from V and 8 bases from J, the gap between germline ends came to 10 bases. This chain's CDR3 is CASSIIGTEAFF. CDR3 nucleotide sequence: TGTGCCAGTAGTATTATCGGGACAGAAGCTTTCTTT.

The J gene is TRBJ1-1, the V gene TRBV11-2; TRBD1 matches 8 bases. CDR1 and CDR2 from the germline V gene are SGHAT and FQNNGV. This CDR3 comprises 13 residues. V shed 5 bases, J shed 7 bases, and the junction held 6 bases outside the gene matches. The CDR3 reads CASSRDRTSEAFF. Here the CDR3 DNA reads TGTGCCAGCAGCCGGGACAGGACGAGTGAAGCTTTCTTT.

The chain links TRBV4-2 to TRBJ2-3, with 10 bases identical to TRBD2. Germline CDR1 is LGHNA and CDR2 is YNFKEQ. V trimming: 5 bases; J trimming: 4 bases; junction bases outside the gene matches: 6. This CDR3 comprises 15 residues. CDR3 DNA: TGTGCCAGCAGCGTAGCGGGGGGTAGGGCAGATACGCAGTATTTT. This gives the protein CASSVAGGRADTQYF.

The V and J genes are TRBV5-6 and TRBJ1-2; TRBD1 might be the D (6 bases). The germline V and J ends were trimmed by 0 bases and 0 bases, with 12 bases remaining between them. The CDR3 length is 16 residues. Germline loops: CDR1 SGHDT, CDR2 YYEEEE. CDR3 region: CASSLEGQGSNYGYTF. In DNA form, the CDR3 reads TGTGCCAGCAGCTTGGAGGGGCAGGGGTCTAACTATGGCTACACCTTC.